Listed here are 30 T cell receptor beta chains from one sample, sequenced in a study of Graves' ophthalmopathy and Graves' hyperthyroidism (dated by TCRdb to the late 2010s). TCRdb lists the instrument as Illumina HiSeq 2000. For repertoire sequencing, the TCR beta CDR3 regions were amplified from RNA transcripts. The first round was an RT-PCR using HTBI primers with the Qiagen OneStep RT-PCR kit, and this first round was followed by a second-round multiplex PCR, then size selection and purification. The raw public data were reprocessed by TCRdb itself: fastp quality trimming at Q25, MiXCR clonotype calling, in-frame beta chains only. Here each entry gathers all rows of one CDR3 protein and keeps the most common genes and DNA. The sample table holds roughly 400,000 distinct CDR3 sequences, of which around 20% were seen once. The biggest ten clones account for roughly 1.4% of the sample. The material sequenced was peripheral blood. The receptors were sampled from a woman aged 18-35 years with Graves' ophthalmopathy. Donor details come from another sample of the same person, matched by shared clones.

This clonotype appeared many times. This chain uses TRBV20-1 with TRBJ1-3, with TRBD1 as a possible D gene (6 bases). Germline V gives CDR1 DFQATT, CDR2 SNEGSKA (reference sequence). Trimming took off 6 bases at V and 4 bases at J, with 16 bases between the two ends. The CDR3 is 14 amino acids. CDR3 residues: CSARHGRGGNTIYF. The CDR3 DNA follows: TGCAGTGCCCGCCATGGCAGGGGAGGAAACACCATATATTTT.

Note on this clonotype: A read error may account for a junction end that differs from germline. This chain joins TRBV7-2 and TRBJ2-7, with TRBD1 as a possible D gene (6 bases). The CDR3 spans 13 residues. Germline assignment: CDR1 SGHTA and CDR2 FQGNSA. The CDR3 region has the DNA TGTGCCATCAGCTTACAGGGTTTCTACGAGCAGTACTTC. Translation gives CAISLQGFYEQYF.

This clonotype was observed at least ten times. The J gene is TRBJ1-5, the V gene TRBV28; D is uncertain. Germline values: CDR1 MDHEN, CDR2 SYDVKM. The CDR3 is 11 amino acids. Trimming removed 3 bases from V and 7 bases from J, with 4 bases in between. CDR3 sequence: CASSFRQPQHF. In DNA form, the CDR3 reads TGTGCCAGCAGTTTCCGGCAGCCCCAGCATTTT.

This clonotype was observed many times. The chain couples TRBV20-1 to TRBJ2-7; 8 positions match TRBD2. This CDR3 region has 13 residues. Germline assignment: CDR1 DFQATT and CDR2 SNEGSKA (reference sequence). The CDR3 nucleotides read TGCGCATCCTTAGCGGGGAGGGGTGGCGAGCAGTACTTC. Residues: CASLAGRGGEQYF.

This clonotype occurred many times. V and J are TRBV5-1 and TRBJ1-1, with a weak D call TRBD1 (6 bases). CDR3 length equals 15 residues. Germline V gene sequence: CDR1 SGHRS, CDR2 YFSETQ. V was cut by 4 bases and J by 1 base, with 14 bases left in between. The CDR3: CASSDYRVGNTEAFF. In DNA, the CDR3 is TGCGCCAGCAGCGACTACAGGGTGGGGAACACTGAAGCTTTCTTT.

The chain employs TRBV6-1 and TRBJ1-2; 7 positions agree with TRBD1. The V and J ends lost 4 bases and 4 bases, in that order; junction bases with no gene match: 6. CDR1 is MNHNS, CDR2 SASEGT, per germline. The CDR3 is made up of 14 amino acids. This chain's CDR3 is CASSARDRTYGYTF. The DNA for the CDR3 is TGTGCCAGCAGTGCCCGGGACAGAACCTATGGCTACACCTTC.

In its sample, this clonotype was seen many times. The rearrangement joins TRBV24-1 to TRBJ1-2, with no clear D. Germline-derived CDR1 and CDR2 are KGHDR and SFDVKD. The CDR3 runs to 16 residues. Trimming removed 0 bases from V and 3 bases from J, with 13 bases in between. CDR3 loop: CATSDLRGGRHYGYTF. The CDR3 DNA reads TGTGCCACCAGTGATTTGCGCGGTGGGAGGCACTATGGCTACACCTTC.

J is TRBJ2-4 and V is TRBV7-8; TRBD2 aligns across 7 bases. Germline CDR1 SGHVS, CDR2 FQNEAQ. The length of the CDR3 is 12 residues. The trim removed 4 bases at V and 7 bases at J, leaving 1 base unmatched. CDR3 amino acids: CASSSLANIQYF. The CDR3 nucleotides read TGTGCCAGCAGCTCACTAGCGAACATTCAGTACTTC.

The chain employs TRBV20-1 and TRBJ1-3; tentatively, D is TRBD1 (5 bases). CDR1 DFQATT and CDR2 SNEGSKA come from the germline V gene (reference sequence). The ends were cut back, 6 bases at V and 0 bases at J, with 9 bases in the middle. This CDR3 is 13 amino acids long. CDR3 bases: TGCAGTGCCCGGGGCGTCTCTGGAAACACCATATATTTT. Protein product: CSARGVSGNTIYF.

This clonotype was counted many times. Possible read error: a much larger clone is one base away. The conserved closing phenylalanine or tryptophan is absent in this CDR3, likely reflecting a read error. The chain joins TRBV11-2 to TRBJ1-1; tentatively, D is TRBD1 (6 bases). Trimming took 1 base from V and 1 from J, leaving 13 bases between them. CDR3 size: 16 residues. From germline, CDR1 is SGHAT and CDR2 FQNNGV. The CDR3 DNA is TGTGCCAGCAGCTTAGTAGGGGGACTCCCGAACACTGAAGCTTTCCTT. Translation gives CASSLVGGLPNTEAFL.

This clonotype has at least ten counts. The rearrangement joins TRBV28 to TRBJ1-3; no clear D gene. Per the germline V gene, CDR1 is MDHEN and CDR2 is SYDVKM. The CDR3 totals 12 residues. Trimming shortened V by 5 bases and J by 8 bases, and 10 bases separated the two germline ends. CDR3 sequence: CASSGQAHTIYF. CDR3 DNA sequence: TGTGCCAGCAGTGGCCAGGCACACACCATATATTTT.

This clonotype was counted many times. The chain couples TRBV15 to TRBJ2-7, with unresolved D. In germline, CDR1 is LNHNV, CDR2 YYDKDF (reference sequence). This CDR3 has 17 amino acids. The germline V and J ends were trimmed by 8 bases and 7 bases, with 30 bases remaining between them. This CDR3 reads CATGTLAGKPVRREQYF. In nucleotides, the CDR3 is TGTGCCACCGGAACCCTGGCCGGAAAACCCGTTCGGAGAGAGCAGTACTTC.

The table lists this clonotype with many counts. V usage is TRBV29-1 and J usage is TRBJ1-1; D is unclear. The V and J ends lost 4 bases and 10 bases respectively, with 10 bases between them. The CDR3 is 10 residues long. Germline V CDR1 and CDR2: SQVTM, ANQGSEA. DNA for the CDR3: TGCAGCGTTGCGAGGGTTGTAGCTTTCTTT. Translating gives CSVARVVAFF.

There are many counts of this clonotype. Mismatch with germline at one junction end may stem from a read error. The chain couples TRBV7-8 to TRBJ1-5; no clear D. Germline CDR1 SGHVS, CDR2 FQNEAQ. The CDR3 contains 12 residues. As DNA, the CDR3 is TGTACCAGCAGCTCCCCGAATCAGCCCCAGCATTTT. Its translation is CTSSSPNQPQHF.

This clonotype was recorded once. The rearrangement joins TRBV20-1 to TRBJ2-7, with D possibly TRBD2 on 6 matching bases. Looked up from germline, CDR1 is DFQATT and CDR2 is SNEGSKA (reference sequence). The CDR3 length is 12 residues. CDR3 bases: TGCAGCTCCGGGACTGGCCCCTACGAGCAGTACTTC. Encoded protein: CSSGTGPYEQYF.

This clonotype was detected ten times or more. CDR3 nucleotide sequence: TGTGCCAGCAGCCCCCCCCTTGGCGCTGAAGCTTTCTTT. Translation gives CASSPPLGAEAFF. V gene TRBV28 combines with J gene TRBJ1-1; D remains ambiguous. There are 13 residues in the CDR3. Germline assignment: CDR1 MDHEN and CDR2 SYDVKM. Deletions cut 6 bases from V and 6 bases from J, with 14 bases between. Combining the CDR3 with reference TRBV28 and TRBJ1-1 gives the whole variable domain DVKVTQSSRYLVKRTGEKVFLECVQDMDHENMFWYRQDPGLGLRLIYFSYDVKMKEKGDIPEGYSVSREKKERFSLILESASTNQTSMYLCASSPPLGAEAFFGQGTRLTVV.

V and J are TRBV6-5 and TRBJ1-5, with D possibly TRBD1 on 6 matching bases. Germline CDR1 reads MNHEY; CDR2 reads SVGAGI. The V and J ends lost 2 bases and 9 bases respectively, with 17 bases between them. This CDR3 spans 15 amino acids. CDR3 region: CASSYSPGRRGPQHF. The CDR3 nucleotides read TGTGCCAGCAGTTACAGTCCAGGCCGCAGGGGGCCCCAGCATTTT.

This clonotype appeared many times. The chain recombines TRBV7-9 with TRBJ2-2; perhaps TRBD2 as D (6 bases). Germline CDR1 and CDR2: SEHNR and FQNEAQ (reference sequence). The V and J ends lost 1 base and 10 bases respectively, with 16 bases between them. This CDR3 has 15 amino acids. DNA of the CDR3: TGTGCCAGCAGCTTAGGGAGGGAAACCGCGAAGGAGCTGTTTTTT. It translates to CASSLGRETAKELFF.

The rearrangement uses TRBV6-2 or TRBV6-3 and TRBJ2-7, with 7 bases lining up with TRBD1. With V trimmed by 5 bases and J by 3 bases, 16 bases remained unmatched. CDR1 MNHEY and CDR2 SVGEGT come from the germline V gene. This CDR3 has 17 residues. CDR3 in DNA: TGTGCCAGCAGTCCAACTTTGACAGGGATTAGTCGCTACGAGCAGTACTTC. It translates to CASSPTLTGISRYEQYF.

This clonotype has at least ten counts. The rearrangement joins TRBV5-1 to TRBJ2-7; TRBD2 is a possible D gene (6 bases). Germline assignment: CDR1 SGHRS and CDR2 YFSETQ. Deletions cut 0 bases from V and 4 bases from J, with 11 bases between. This CDR3 comprises 14 residues. CDR3 amino acids: CASSLGLASYEQYF. CDR3 DNA sequence: TGCGCCAGCAGCTTGGGGCTAGCGAGTTACGAGCAGTACTTC.

The table lists this clonotype with many counts. The rearrangement links TRBV12-3 or TRBV12-4 to TRBJ2-5; TRBD2 might be the D (5 bases). There are 13 residues in the CDR3. Deletions cut 1 base from V and 6 bases from J, with 9 bases between. The CDR3 protein is CASSLDGIKTQYF. CDR3 sequence (DNA): TGTGCCAGCAGTTTAGACGGGATAAAGACCCAGTACTTC.

This clonotype has a count of ten or more. The chain combines TRBV7-9 with TRBJ1-1; 7 bases fit TRBD1. The ends lost 5 bases at V and 1 base at J; junction bases unmatched: 10. This CDR3 has 16 residues. Per the germline V gene, CDR1 is SEHNR and CDR2 is FQNEAQ (reference sequence). CDR3 sequence (DNA): TGTGCCAGCAGCCGTCCTGTGACAGGGAAGAACACTGAAGCTTTCTTT. Residues: CASSRPVTGKNTEAFF.

This clonotype showed up many times. The chain uses TRBV2 and TRBJ1-5; D is ambiguous. This CDR3 comprises 14 residues. CDR1 and CDR2 from the germline V gene are SNHLY and FYNNEI. V was clipped by 3 bases and J by 6 bases, with 12 bases between them. The chain's CDR3 is CASSDWAGTQPQHF. As DNA, the CDR3 is TGTGCCAGCAGTGATTGGGCAGGCACTCAGCCCCAGCATTTT.

This clonotype occurred many times. The chain employs TRBV4-3 and TRBJ2-7; D possibly matches TRBD1 or TRBD2 (5 bases each). V was shortened by 4 bases and J by 12 bases, with 28 bases between the two germline ends. Germline CDR1 LGHNA, CDR2 YSLEER. The CDR3 is 16 residues long. CDR3 nucleotides: TGCGCCAGCAGCCCTCCGACCCAGGGACCCATATCGCCCTCGTACTTC. This encodes CASSPPTQGPISPSYF.

This clonotype was seen a few times. V is TRBV6-1 and J is TRBJ2-7, with a possible D match to TRBD1 (6 bases). CDR1 is MNHNS and CDR2 is SASEGT in the germline V gene. Trimming removed 1 base at V and 3 bases at J, with 10 bases between. The length of the CDR3 is 14 residues. This chain's CDR3 is CASSEGGRGYEQYF. CDR3 sequence (DNA): TGTGCCAGCAGTGAAGGTGGCAGGGGCTACGAGCAGTACTTC.

The gene calls are TRBV27 and TRBJ2-7; 12 nucleotides line up with TRBD2. CDR3 length: 15 amino acids. The germline CDR1 and CDR2 sequences are MNHEY and SMNVEV (reference sequence). V shed 6 bases and J 4 bases; nucleotides not matched to a gene: 7. The CDR3 sequence: CASRPTGTSGYEQYF. CDR3 nucleotide sequence: TGTGCCAGCAGGCCTACCGGGACTAGCGGGTACGAGCAGTACTTC.

This clonotype was seen at least ten times. The V and J genes are TRBV5-1 and TRBJ1-1; unclear D gene. Germline V lookup: CDR1 SGHRS, CDR2 YFSETQ. This CDR3 is built from 14 residues. Deletions cut 0 bases from V and 6 bases from J, with 12 bases between. The CDR3 region is CASSLVPNGAEAFF. Here the CDR3 DNA reads TGCGCCAGCAGCTTGGTGCCGAACGGGGCTGAAGCTTTCTTT.

This clonotype occurred many times. The chain combines TRBV6-2 or TRBV6-3 with TRBJ2-7; weak D call: TRBD2 (5 bases). The CDR3 covers 13 residues. Per germline, CDR1 MNHEY and CDR2 SVGEGT. V shed 6 bases and J shed 2 bases, with 11 bases lying between them. The CDR3 DNA follows: TGTGCCAGCAGCCCGGGAATCCCCTACGAGCAGTACTTC. Protein sequence: CASSPGIPYEQYF.

This clonotype was counted at least ten times. The rearrangement links TRBV29-1 to TRBJ2-2, with 7 positions matching TRBD1. V gave up 4 bases and J gave up 5 bases; unmatched junction bases: 10. The CDR3 runs to 15 residues. Germline CDR1 SQVTM, CDR2 ANQGSEA. CDR3 protein: CSVGAGTVTTGELFF. Here the CDR3 DNA reads TGCAGCGTTGGGGCCGGGACAGTGACTACCGGGGAGCTGTTTTTT.

This clonotype was detected ten times or more. The rearrangement joins TRBV12-3 or TRBV12-4 to TRBJ2-7; either TRBD1 or TRBD2 may supply D (5 bases each). This CDR3 is 14 amino acids long. Trimming shortened V by 7 bases and J by 4 bases, and 17 bases separated the two germline ends. The CDR3 sequence is CASTSGTDLYEQYF. CDR3 coding DNA: TGTGCCAGCACCTCCGGGACGGACTTGTACGAGCAGTACTTC.